The TCR beta chain described here comes from a study of blood T cell repertoires in COVID-19. Across the whole study: Sites in the United States, Italy and Spain provided acute and convalescent COVID-19 samples. T cells, B-cell-depleted T cells, or PBMCs provided the cDNA or gDNA that served as material.

Germline V gives CDR1 MNHEY, CDR2 SMNVEV (reference sequence). The CDR3 length is 12 residues. Deletions cut 10 bases from V and 5 bases from J, with 14 bases between. Sequencing used immunoSEQ multiplex PCR; TCRdb keeps in-frame clones, though not all of them. Of some 290,000 clones listed, roughly 86% are singletons. Sequencing input: peripheral blood. This TCR came from a man aged 18-30 years with active or convalescent COVID-19. The chain carries TRBV27 and TRBJ2-5; weak D call: TRBD1 (5 bases). CDR3 protein: CAIMGPRETQYF. The DNA for the CDR3 is TGTGCCATTATGGGGCCTAGGGAGACCCAGTACTTC.